This is a list of T cell receptor beta chains from one sample in a study of shared clonotypes between healthy human individuals. Method: immunoSEQ multiplex PCR; TCRdb's copy keeps in-frame clones and lacks some. This table has around 620,000 clones, 85% to 95% appearing once. Sequenced sample: naive CD8+ T cells sorted from blood. Every receptor here comes from a woman aged 25 to 39 in good health. The conserved cysteine and the conserved F or W are not part of the CDR3 here. The D gene is left open where the match is weak. Expanded clones are given a class, and other clones once, few, many or no size at all.

j_call | d_call | clone_size | v_call | cdr3_aa
TRBJ1-5 | . | . | TRBV6-6 | ASGEGWNQPQH
TRBJ2-1 | TRBD2 | once | TRBV29-1 | SVEDPTSGMVDNEQF
TRBJ2-1 | TRBD2 | . | TRBV11-2 | ASSHSGLAYNEQF
TRBJ2-4 | . | . | TRBV19 | ASSIGRGGGAKNIQY
TRBJ1-2 | TRBD1 | . | TRBV19 | ASSTQGFYGYT
TRBJ2-1 | TRBD2 | . | TRBV4-1 | ASSQELAGHIYYNEQF
TRBJ2-5 | TRBD1 | . | TRBV27 | ASSRDSSGETQY
TRBJ1-1 | . | . | TRBV13 | ASSFRSGPTEAF
TRBJ2-1 | TRBD2 | . | TRBV2 | ASRSTSGRLGNEQF
TRBJ2-7 | TRBD2 | . | TRBV7-8 | ASSLTSQSSYEQY
TRBJ2-7 | TRBD1 | . | TRBV7-2 | ASSFPGTGREQY
TRBJ2-6 | . | . | TRBV6-5 | ASSGGDPGANVLT
TRBJ2-7 | . | . | TRBV6-5 | ASSYAQGTYEQY
TRBJ2-1 | . | . | TRBV2 | ASSDQRTPGNEQF
TRBJ2-7 | . | . | TRBV14 | ASSQTGGTEQY
TRBJ2-7 | . | . | TRBV29-1 | SVVWGDSYEQY
TRBJ2-7 | . | . | TRBV5-1 | ASSLGEKTVEQY
TRBJ1-4 | . | once | TRBV20-1 | SASAARKLF
TRBJ2-1 | . | . | TRBV2 | ASEKTLGISEYNEQF
. | . | . | TRBV28 | ASSDFDTEQY
TRBJ2-7 | . | . | TRBV2 | ASSEIGGSASYEQY
TRBJ1-6 | . | . | TRBV5-4 | ASSSSRDPAPLH
TRBJ2-1 | . | once | TRBV19 | ASSFRLGSVEQF
TRBJ2-1 | . | . | TRBV15 | ATSREALDSYNEQF
TRBJ2-2 | TRBD2 | . | TRBV7-7 | ASTPGLAGVSTGELF
TRBJ1-1 | TRBD1 | . | TRBV5-1 | ASSLAEGAGTEAF
TRBJ2-7 | TRBD2 | . | TRBV5-5 | ASSLRREGRDEQY
TRBJ1-5 | . | . | TRBV19 | AGIPRLLGNQPQH
TRBJ2-1 | . | . | TRBV25-1 | ASSESLDEQF
TRBJ2-1 | . | . | TRBV27 | ASSLAQGYEQF
. | TRBD2 | . | TRBV5-6 | ASSLDGGSYEQY
TRBJ2-5 | . | few | TRBV13 | ASSLVGFGGASQETQY
TRBJ2-1 | TRBD1 | . | TRBV7-9 | ASSLDAGTGDYEQF
TRBJ1-2 | TRBD1 | . | TRBV6-1 | ASSETRTGLANYGYT
TRBJ2-7 | . | once | TRBV15 | ATSSLPPGSYEQY
TRBJ2-3 | . | . | TRBV28 | ASSLVASWEDTQY
TRBJ2-7 | . | . | TRBV28 | ASSLTSRTGWEQY
TRBJ2-7 | . | . | TRBV27 | ASSQWGPDEQY
TRBJ1-2 | . | . | TRBV21-1 | ASSKGSRGREGKGYT
TRBJ2-7 | . | . | TRBV4-2 | ASSPTQSYEQY